This T cell receptor beta chain was sequenced during a study of T cells in Graves' hyperthyroidism and ophthalmopathy. The study, taken as a whole, reports: Most thyroid clonotypes expanded above 0.001 appeared in blood too.

Ten or more counts support this clonotype. Its antigen is not known. The study based diagnoses on clinical symptoms, serum thyroxine and TRAb, thyroid ultrasound and orbital computed tomography. The investigators amplified TCR beta CDR3 regions from RNA transcripts. With the HTBI primer set, the TCR CDR3 went through a first round of RT-PCR. TCRdb reprocessed the multiplex PCR reads via MiXCR and lists one record per CDR3 protein. The sample has 350,000 to 500,000 distinct CDR3 sequences, roughly an eighth seen once. This clonotype originated in a woman aged 18 to 35 with Graves' hyperthyroidism. The sample comprised blood.

The CDR3, as DNA: TGCGCCAGCAGCTTGGCGGGGACTCGCGGGAGGACCGGGGAGCTGTTTTTT. This sequence encodes CASSLAGTRGRTGELFF. The rearrangement joins TRBV5-1 to TRBJ2-2; 8 bases fit TRBD2. Germline V gene lookup returns CDR1 SGHRS and CDR2 YFSETQ. V shed 0 bases, J shed 5 bases, and the junction held 9 bases outside the gene matches. The CDR3 runs 17 residues.